This entry is about one T cell receptor (beta chain). The sample comes from a study of CD8 T cells in Susac syndrome. Reverse transcription of about 0.5 to 1 ug RNA used random hexamers. The immunoSEQ assay covered 54 Vbeta and 13 Jbeta segments for CDR3. TCRdb reprocessed the immunoSEQ multiplex PCR reads with MiXCR, giving one entry per CDR3 protein. The profile shows about 400,000 distinct CDR3 sequences, more than 80% of them singletons. Germline V gives CDR1 SGHAT, CDR2 FQNNGV. This CDR3 has 15 residues. V lost 5 bases, J lost 2 bases, and 8 bases stayed unmatched. The chain links TRBV11-2 to TRBJ2-7, with 8 bases identical to TRBD1. The specimen sequenced was CD8+ T cells from PBMCs. The receptor was derived from a human donor with multiple sclerosis. CDR3 nucleotides: TGTGCCAGCAGCAGACCGGGACAGGACACCTACGAGCAGTACTTC. Translating gives CASSRPGQDTYEQYF.